This T cell receptor (beta chain) was captured in a study of a mutant IDH1 vaccine in newly diagnosed glioma. Generated by immunoSEQ multiplex PCR, the TCRdb table keeps only in-frame clones and is missing some. Among some 67,000 clones, more than 70% were seen once, and the ten largest hold 4% to 5.5%. Noted time point: baseline, week 1 (first vaccination visit). Sample treatment: pre-vaccination baseline after standard-of-care therapy. V trimming: 4 bases; J trimming: 4 bases; junction bases outside the gene matches: 7. The CDR3 sequence is 15 residues long. CDR1 and CDR2 from the germline V gene are SGHKS and YYEKEE (reference sequence).

The chain couples TRBV5-5 to TRBJ2-3; 9 nucleotides agree with TRBD2. The sequences come from peripheral blood mononuclear cells (PBMCs), collected from a glioma patient treated with radiotherapy, temozolomide or both. The sequence was obtained from a woman aged 18-29 years with glioma. Some clones in this sample may be carry-over from other donors' samples. The CDR3, as DNA: TGTGCCAGCAGCGTTGGCGGGGGGGATTCAGATACGCAGTATTTT. It translates to CASSVGGGDSDTQYF.